A selection of T cell receptor beta chains follows, all from one sample in a study of shared clonotypes between healthy human individuals. TCRdb keeps only in-frame clones here, not all; method: immunoSEQ multiplex PCR. The sample shows about 480,000 clones, less than 85% of them seen only once. Material for sequencing was PBMCs. Receptors were obtained from a woman in her thirties or forties in good health. Some clones in this sample may be carry-over from other donors' samples. The CDR3 runs from the conserved cysteine through the conserved F or W. Each record gives: V gene, D gene, J gene, clone size, CDR3 protein, CDR3 DNA. The D gene is left open where the match is weak. Clone size is not always given. Where it is, it says once, few, many or a class for expanded clones.

>TRBV28|NA|TRBJ1-1|many
CASSSPGGFNTEAFF
TGTGCCAGCAGTTCTCCAGGCGGGTTTAACACTGAAGCTTTCTTT
>TRBV21-1|NA|TRBJ1-5|NA
CASSKALGDSNQPQHF
TGTGCCAGCAGCAAAGCGCTAGGGGACAGTAATCAGCCCCAGCATTTT
>TRBV10-2|NA|TRBJ1-5|NA
CASSELGGNNQPQHF
TGCGCCAGCAGTGAGTTAGGCGGGAACAATCAGCCCCAGCATTTT
>TRBV2|NA|TRBJ1-5|NA
CASTVSLPQPQHF
TGTGCCAGCACAGTAAGCCTCCCCCAGCCCCAGCATTTT
>TRBV2|NA|TRBJ2-3|NA
CASSETSTDTQYF
TGTGCCAGCAGTGAGACAAGCACAGATACGCAGTATTTT
>TRBV5-1|NA|TRBJ2-7|NA
CASSLASGTLSEQYF
TGCGCCAGCAGCTTGGCGAGCGGGACACTAAGCGAGCAGTACTTC
>TRBV7-3|TRBD2|TRBJ2-1|once
CASSFGRALAANEQFF
TGTGCCAGCAGCTTCGGTCGTGCGCTAGCGGCCAATGAGCAGTTCTTC
>TRBV4-1|NA|TRBJ1-4|NA
CASSQDPRTGNEKLFF
TGCGCCAGCAGCCAAGATCCAAGGACGGGGAATGAAAAACTGTTTTTT
>TRBV7-2|TRBD1|TRBJ2-1|NA
CASSPDRASYNEQFF
TGTGCCAGCAGCCCTGACAGGGCCTCCTACAATGAGCAGTTCTTC
>TRBV6-1|NA|TRBJ1-4|few
CASSEAPGGEKLFF
TGTGCCAGCAGTGAAGCCCCCGGGGGAGAAAAACTGTTTTTT
>TRBV4-1|NA|TRBJ2-4|NA
CASSQVAPPRGIQYF
TGCGCCAGCAGCCAAGTTGCCCCCCCGAGGGGCATTCAGTACTTC
>TRBV7-9|NA|TRBJ2-7|NA
CASSLGPGPGAFEQYF
TGTGCCAGCAGCTTAGGTCCGGGTCCTGGGGCATTCGAGCAGTACTTC
>TRBV28|TRBD1|TRBJ1-5|NA
CASSSGTGGNQPQHF
TGTGCCAGCAGTTCCGGGACAGGGGGCAATCAGCCCCAGCATTTT
>TRBV28|TRBD1|TRBJ1-5|NA
CASCSRQGYSNQPQHF
TGTGCCAGCTGTTCCCGACAGGGCTATAGCAATCAGCCCCAGCATTTT
>TRBV1|NA|TRBJ2-6|NA
CTSSQNDYDSGANVLTF
TGCACCAGCAGCCAAAACGACTACGACTCTGGGGCCAACGTCCTGACTTTC
>TRBV7-2|NA|TRBJ2-3|NA
CASSLERQDTQYF
TGTGCCAGCAGCTTAGAGCGGCAGGATACGCAGTATTTT
>TRBV28|TRBD2|TRBJ2-1|NA
CASSLRLAGGSYNEQFF
TGTGCCAGCAGTTTACGACTAGCAGGAGGATCCTACAATGAGCAGTTCTTC
>TRBV29-1|TRBD2|TRBJ2-1|NA
CSVEEGGRAYSSYNEQFF
TGCAGCGTTGAAGAGGGCGGGAGGGCCTATAGCTCCTACAATGAGCAGTTCTTC
>TRBV5-6|NA|TRBJ1-1|NA
CASRSIGDTEAFF
TGTGCCAGCAGGAGCATCGGTGACACTGAAGCTTTCTTT
>TRBV18|NA|TRBJ2-5|NA
CASSPSVQETQYF
TGTGCCAGCTCACCTAGCGTCCAAGAGACCCAGTACTTC
>TRBV29-1|TRBD1|TRBJ1-2|NA
CSSWGDRDSNYGYTF
TGCAGCTCTTGGGGGGACAGGGATAGTAACTATGGCTACACCTTC
>TRBV6-1|NA|TRBJ2-7|NA
CASSEAGQIYEQYF
TGTGCCAGCAGTGAGGCCGGACAGATCTACGAGCAGTACTTC
>TRBV5-6|TRBD1|TRBJ1-1|NA
CASSLETGAGNTEAFF
TGTGCCAGCAGCTTGGAGACAGGGGCGGGGAACACTGAAGCTTTCTTT
>TRBV30|NA|TRBJ1-1|NA
CAWMIADGAFF
TGTGCCTGGATGATTGCGGATGGGGCTTTCTTT
>TRBV10-2|NA|TRBJ2-5|NA
CASSVELMRETQYF
TGCGCCAGCAGTGTAGAACTCATGAGGGAGACCCAGTACTTC
>TRBV18|NA|TRBJ1-1|NA
CASSPPSVGNTEAFF
TGTGCCAGCTCACCACCGTCGGTGGGGAACACTGAAGCTTTCTTT
>TRBV7-2|NA|TRBJ2-7|NA
CASSQQGTSYEQYF
TGTGCCAGCAGCCAACAGGGCACCTCCTACGAGCAGTACTTC
>TRBV4-1|NA|TRBJ2-1|NA
CASSHLNNEQFF
TGCGCCAGCAGCCACCTTAACAATGAGCAGTTCTTC
>TRBV19|TRBD2|TRBJ2-1|NA
CASSILAGDLHGGEQFF
TGTGCCAGTAGTATATTAGCGGGAGACCTTCATGGCGGTGAGCAGTTCTTC
>TRBV20-1|NA|TRBJ2-5|NA
CSARGGETQYF
TGCAGTGCTAGAGGAGGGGAGACCCAGTACTTC
>TRBV5-5|TRBD1|TRBJ1-2|NA
CASSFTGGGRGYTF
TGTGCCAGCAGCTTCACAGGGGGCGGTCGTGGCTACACCTTC
>TRBV25-1|TRBD1|TRBJ1-4|NA
CASRGGGTVNEKLFF
TGTGCCAGCAGAGGGGGGGGGACAGTTAATGAAAAACTGTTTTTT
>TRBV29-1|TRBD2|TRBJ2-1|NA
CSVDSSSGSSYNEQFF
TGCAGCGTTGATTCGTCTAGCGGGAGCTCCTACAATGAGCAGTTCTTC
>TRBV28|TRBD2|TRBJ2-7|few
CASRGSGRVYEQYF
TGTGCCAGCAGGGGTAGCGGGAGGGTCTACGAGCAGTACTTC
>TRBV2|NA|TRBJ1-5|once
CASSEFSNQPQHF
TGTGCCAGCAGTGAGTTCAGTAATCAGCCCCAGCATTTT
>TRBV7-2|NA|TRBJ2-7|NA
CASSFPGSTYEQYF
TGTGCCAGCAGCTTCCCCGGGAGTACCTACGAGCAGTACTTC
>TRBV19|TRBD1|TRBJ2-2|few
CASKTRGPGTGELFF
TGTGCCAGTAAGACCAGGGGGCCTGGCACCGGGGAGCTGTTTTTT
>TRBV5-5|TRBD2|TRBJ2-7|NA
CASSMPAGGLYEQYF
TGTGCCAGCAGCATGCCAGCGGGAGGGCTCTACGAGCAGTACTTC
>TRBV7-8|NA|TRBJ2-7|NA
CASSLGRTYEQYF
TGTGCCAGCAGCTTAGGTCGCACCTACGAGCAGTACTTC
>TRBV7-9|NA|TRBJ2-5|NA
CASSLGLVGQETQYF
TGTGCCAGCAGCTTAGGCCTAGTCGGACAAGAGACCCAGTACTTC
>TRBV6-1|TRBD2|TRBJ2-7|few
CASSESLAGVNEQYF
TGTGCCAGCAGTGAATCACTGGCGGGAGTCAACGAGCAGTACTTC
>TRBV2|NA|TRBJ1-1|few
CATQEILDTEAFF
TGTGCCACCCAGGAGATCCTTGACACTGAAGCTTTCTTT
>TRBV6-6|TRBD2|TRBJ2-1|NA
CASRDSSGRVNEQFF
TGTGCCAGCAGGGACTCTAGCGGGAGGGTGAATGAGCAGTTCTTC
>TRBV6-4|NA|TRBJ2-2|NA
CASSAGGAVTGELFF
TGTGCCAGCAGTGCCGGGGGCGCCGTCACCGGGGAGCTGTTTTTT
>TRBV14|NA|TRBJ2-2|NA
CASSQDHNTGELFF
TGTGCCAGCAGCCAAGATCACAACACCGGGGAGCTGTTTTTT
>TRBV5-1|NA|TRBJ2-5|NA
CASSPQRDQETQYF
TGCGCCAGCAGCCCCCAGCGGGACCAAGAGACCCAGTACTTC
>TRBV5-1|TRBD2|TRBJ2-5|NA
CASRGLAGVETQYF
TGCGCCAGCCGGGGACTAGCGGGAGTAGAGACCCAGTACTTC
>TRBV15|NA|TRBJ1-5|NA
CATNQGFSNQPQHF
TGTGCCACCAATCAGGGGTTTAGCAATCAGCCCCAGCATTTT
>TRBV9|TRBD2|TRBJ2-2|many
CASSPRGSGSPGELFF
TGTGCCAGCAGCCCTCGTGGTAGCGGGAGCCCCGGGGAGCTGTTTTTT
>TRBV18|NA|TRBJ1-1|NA
CASSRTDPEAFF
TGTGCCAGCTCAAGGACAGACCCTGAAGCTTTCTTT
>TRBV2|NA|TRBJ2-3|NA
CASSVVGVSTDTQYF
TGTGCCAGCAGTGTTGTGGGAGTCAGTACAGATACGCAGTATTTT
>TRBV6-6|NA|TRBJ2-5|NA
CASSLSRQGGETQYF
TGTGCCAGCAGTTTATCCCGACAGGGAGGGGAGACCCAGTACTTC
>TRBV9|TRBD2|TRBJ2-5|NA
CASSVTGTTQETQYF
TGTGCCAGCAGCGTCACCGGGACTACTCAAGAGACCCAGTACTTC
>TRBV5-1|NA|TRBJ1-3|NA
CASSLGGTGSGNTIYF
TGCGCCAGCAGCTTGGGTGGAACCGGGAGTGGAAACACCATATATTTT